One sample yielded the 14 T cell receptor beta chains listed below, sequenced in a study of T cell responses to AZD1222 COVID-19 vaccine. Generated by immunoSEQ multiplex PCR, the TCRdb table keeps only in-frame clones and is missing some. The sample has about 120,000 clones, more than 85% seen once. The specimen was peripheral blood, collected on day 0 of AZD1222 vaccination. These receptors all come from an adult in good health.

This clone was seen once. The rearrangement links TRBV28 to TRBJ2-1; D is ambiguous. V was clipped by 4 bases and J by 10 bases, with 11 bases between them. The CDR3 length is 12 residues. CDR1 and CDR2 from the germline V gene are MDHEN and SYDVKM. The CDR3 DNA follows: TGTGCCAGCAGTTCACTATTTCCCGAGCAGTTCTTC. Translating gives CASSSLFPEQFF. The full variable domain, rest sourced from reference TRBV28 and TRBJ2-1, is DVKVTQSSRYLVKRTGEKVFLECVQDMDHENMFWYRQDPGLGLRLIYFSYDVKMKEKGDIPEGYSVSREKKERFSLILESASTNQTSMYLCASSSLFPEQFFGPGTRLTVL.

The V and J genes are TRBV19 and TRBJ1-5; D uncertain. The CDR3 sequence is 15 residues long. In germline, CDR1 is LNHDA, CDR2 SQIVND (reference sequence). V was shortened by 3 bases and J by 0 bases, with 9 bases between the two germline ends. CDR3 nucleotide sequence: TGTGCCAGTAGTATTGGAGGACTTAGCAATCAGCCCCAGCATTTT. This sequence encodes CASSIGGLSNQPQHF.

The chain combines TRBV14 with TRBJ2-3; the match to TRBD2 covers 10 bases. This CDR3 region has 17 residues. V trimming: 1 base; J trimming: 0 bases; junction bases outside the gene matches: 4. In germline, CDR1 is SGHDN, CDR2 FVKESK. This CDR3 is CASSQGTSGFSTDTQYF. The CDR3 nucleotides are TGTGCCAGCAGCCAAGGGACTAGCGGTTTTAGCACAGATACGCAGTATTTT.

The J gene is TRBJ2-2, the V gene TRBV29-1; TRBD2 agrees at 8 bases. This CDR3 has 13 amino acids. Germline trimming cut 6 bases from V and 8 bases from J; bases unmatched to any gene: 8. In germline, CDR1 is SQVTM, CDR2 ANQGSEA. This chain's CDR3 is CSVREGQGGELFF. CDR3 in DNA: TGCAGCGTCCGGGAGGGCCAAGGGGGGGAGCTGTTTTTT.

J is TRBJ1-2 and V is TRBV5-4; maybe TRBD1 (6 bases). The CDR3 is made up of 13 amino acids. The V end lost 4 bases, the J end lost 2 bases, and 9 bases lay between the germline ends. The V gene's germline CDR1 is SGHNT and CDR2 YYREEE (reference sequence). CDR3 nucleotide sequence: TGTGCCAGCAGCCCACAGGGAAACTATGGCTACACCTTC. Its protein is CASSPQGNYGYTF.

The chain carries TRBV18 and TRBJ2-7; no firm D call. Germline values: CDR1 KGHSH, CDR2 LQKENI. Trimming removed 0 bases at V and 4 bases at J, with 13 bases between. This CDR3 has 15 amino acids. In DNA form, the CDR3 reads TGTGCCAGCTCACCACCGTTAATGTCCGGGTACGAGCAGTACTTC. Protein: CASSPPLMSGYEQYF. Together with reference TRBV18 and TRBJ2-7, the CDR3 gives the full variable domain: NAGVMQNPRHLVRRRGQEARLRCSPMKGHSHVYWYRQLPEEGLKFMVYLQKENIIDESGMPKERFSAEFPKEGPSILRIQQVVRGDSAAYFCASSPPLMSGYEQYFGPGTRLTVT.

The chain carries TRBV19 and TRBJ2-6, with unresolved D. CDR3 length: 16 residues. V lost 7 bases, J lost 2 bases, and 15 bases lay in between. Germline V gene sequence: CDR1 LNHDA, CDR2 SQIVND (reference sequence). CDR3 in amino acids: CASNKVTAPGANVLTF. CDR3 in DNA: TGTGCCAGTAATAAGGTAACAGCCCCTGGGGCCAACGTCCTGACTTTC. Together with reference TRBV19 and TRBJ2-6, the CDR3 gives the full variable domain: DGGITQSPKYLFRKEGQNVTLSCEQNLNHDAMYWYRQDPGQGLRLIYYSQIVNDFQKGDIAEGYSVSREKKESFPLTVTSAQKNPTAFYLCASNKVTAPGANVLTFGAGSRLTVL.

The genes are TRBV4-1 and TRBJ2-2; D is unclear. V shed 5 bases and J shed 5 bases, with 12 bases lying between them. Germline CDR1 MGHRA, CDR2 YSYEKL. This CDR3 spans 14 amino acids. Here the CDR3 reads CASSGISQTGELFF. The CDR3 nucleotides are TGCGCCAGCAGCGGTATTAGTCAAACCGGGGAGCTGTTTTTT.

This chain joins TRBV19 and TRBJ2-3; no reliable D call. Germline loops: CDR1 LNHDA, CDR2 SQIVND (reference sequence). The CDR3 contains 14 residues. V was shortened by 5 bases and J by 1 base, with 10 bases between the two germline ends. CDR3 sequence reads: CASSGQRGTDTQYF. In DNA, the CDR3 is TGTGCCAGTAGTGGTCAAAGGGGCACAGATACGCAGTATTTT.

This clone appeared once. The chain recombines TRBV30 with TRBJ2-3; D gene unclear. Trimming removed 2 bases at V and 7 bases at J, with 16 bases between. The germline V gene has CDR1 GTSNPN and CDR2 SVGIG (reference sequence). The CDR3 spans 14 residues. CDR3 sequence reads: CAWSYSSLSNTQYF. In DNA form, the CDR3 reads TGTGCCTGGAGTTATAGCAGCCTCTCGAATACGCAGTATTTT.

The rearrangement joins TRBV6-1 to TRBJ2-4; D is unresolved. The CDR3 length is 14 residues. The V gene's germline CDR1 is MNHNS and CDR2 SASEGT. V was clipped by 2 bases and J by 6 bases, with 11 bases between them. Here the CDR3 DNA reads TGTGCCAGCAGTGAATCACTCCTTCTAAACATTCAGTACTTC. Translation gives CASSESLLLNIQYF.

V usage is TRBV2 and J usage is TRBJ1-1, with 8 bases lining up with TRBD1. The J segment lost 0 bases and the V segment lost 6 bases, leaving 9 bases of the junction unmatched. CDR1 SNHLY and CDR2 FYNNEI come from the germline V gene. This CDR3 region has 16 residues. CDR3 in amino acids: CASRAGTGRMNTEAFF. The CDR3 DNA is TGTGCCAGCAGAGCCGGGACAGGACGCATGAACACTGAAGCTTTCTTT.

This chain links TRBV18 with TRBJ1-1; D not certain. The V end lost 8 bases, the J end lost 0 bases, and 7 bases lay between the germline ends. The CDR3 has 12 residues. Per the germline V gene, CDR1 is KGHSH and CDR2 is LQKENI. DNA for the CDR3: TGTGCCAGCGCCATGGTGAACACTGAAGCTTTCTTT. This encodes CASAMVNTEAFF.

J is TRBJ2-3 and V is TRBV7-6; unclear D gene. The CDR3 loop spans 16 amino acids. Germline V gene data show CDR1 as SGHVS and CDR2 as FNYEAQ. The V end lost 0 bases, the J end lost 2 bases, and 12 bases lay between the germline ends. The CDR3 loop reads CASSLAPVPFTDTQYF. DNA for the CDR3: TGTGCCAGCAGCTTAGCGCCCGTTCCGTTCACAGATACGCAGTATTTT.